The following is a T cell receptor beta chain sequence with its context. Its antigen is not known. For each subset, genomic DNA was distributed in equal portions over several immunoSEQ plates. The repertoire was sequenced with immunoSEQ multiplex PCR; TCRdb's copy has only in-frame clones and lacks some. The table lists 2 million to 2.5 million clones, just under 95% of them singletons, with 0.37% in the top ten. This specimen belongs to a study of shared clonotypes between healthy human individuals. Findings and limits, study-wide: Specimens sampled were limited to blood, with tissue repertoires likely differing. It was observed that approximately 5% of naive CD4 clonotypes were shared across a handful of donors.

The V gene's germline CDR1 is SGHTA and CDR2 FQGNSA. This CDR3 comprises 13 residues. The V end was cut by 5 bases, the J end by 6 bases, with 12 bases between. Splitting of CD4+ cells produced CD45RA+ naive and CD45RA-negative memory subsets. Sequenced: naive CD4+ T cells from PBMCs. Subset specified: CD45RA+ positively selected. The clonotype was recovered from a man aged 18 to 35 in good health. Some clones in this sample may be carry-over from other donors' samples. The rearrangement uses TRBV7-2 and TRBJ2-3, with a tentative D call TRBD2 (6 bases). For the CDR3, the DNA is TGTGCCAGCAGCCCCCAGAGCGGGGATACGCAGTATTTT. It is translated as CASSPQSGDTQYF.